This T cell receptor beta chain was captured by sequencing in a study of blood T cell repertoires in COVID-19 (TCRdb year 2020). Notes on the research overall: Samples from collaborators originated in the United States, Italy and Spain and spanned both the acute and convalescent phases of COVID-19. Samples were obtained from the ongoing ImmuneRACE study (first 160 participants) and from over 1,000 subjects provided by 6 global collaborators. The prospective study material was composed of cDNA or gDNA derived from T cells, B-cell-depleted T cells, or PBMCs. HLA class I and class II types, where available, came from metadata supplied by the sample provider rather than from assay-based typing. Deeply sampled blood TCRbeta repertoires from subjects exposed to, actively infected with, or recovered from COVID-19 were included in the dataset. The repertoires were released in a freely available public database meant as a resource for research on the immune response to SARS-CoV-2. Sample metadata almost always included a de-identified subject ID, COVID-19 status, age in years and sex.

The research as a whole found: The amount of clinical and demographic metadata varied by source and participant and was provided uncurated.

TCRbeta CDR3 regions were amplified from genomic DNA using the immunoSEQ Assay, a bias-controlled multiplex PCR. As for the authors' bioinformatics: The number of nucleated cells in each sample was estimated from the amplification of reference gene primers within the assay. Sequence reads were collapsed and filtered to measure the absolute abundance of every unique TCRbeta CDR3 rearrangement. For each sample, productive Simpson clonality was calculated as the square root of Simpson's diversity index across productive rearrangements. Imported from immuneACCESS, the table was reduced by TCRdb to in-frame sequences with V and J called. These copies leave out some clones; in studies compared against another copy, an unresolved V gene accounts for under half, and the cause of the remainder is not known. The DNA gave D and trimming, while V, J and clone size come from that table. The sample table shows 150,000 to 200,000 clones, and about four fifths are seen once. Approximately 6.5% of the sample is taken by the ten largest.

The germline V gene specifies KGHSH as CDR1 and LQKENI as CDR2. The CDR3, cysteine through phenylalanine, is 15 amino acids long. Only the CDR3 DNA stays, 45 bases, in frame from base 1. V loses 0 bases, J loses 3 bases, and the germline ends lie 12 bases apart. As to this clone: No cognate antigen has been identified for it. The record has no base qualities; no much larger clone is one base away.

The collaborating institutions used their own protocols to collect whole blood in K2EDTA tubes. Collaborator samples were shipped for TCRbeta analysis as frozen whole blood, isolated PBMCs, or DNA extracted from either sample type. The sequencing input was peripheral blood. The sequence joins TRBV18 to TRBJ2-7; a tentative D call is TRBD1 (7 bases match). The TCR sequence derives from a woman in her thirties or forties with acute or convalescent COVID-19. DNA sequence: TGTGCCAGCTCACCACCTTCCAGGGGGGTCTACGAGCAGTACTTC. This sequence encodes CASSPPSRGVYEQYF.